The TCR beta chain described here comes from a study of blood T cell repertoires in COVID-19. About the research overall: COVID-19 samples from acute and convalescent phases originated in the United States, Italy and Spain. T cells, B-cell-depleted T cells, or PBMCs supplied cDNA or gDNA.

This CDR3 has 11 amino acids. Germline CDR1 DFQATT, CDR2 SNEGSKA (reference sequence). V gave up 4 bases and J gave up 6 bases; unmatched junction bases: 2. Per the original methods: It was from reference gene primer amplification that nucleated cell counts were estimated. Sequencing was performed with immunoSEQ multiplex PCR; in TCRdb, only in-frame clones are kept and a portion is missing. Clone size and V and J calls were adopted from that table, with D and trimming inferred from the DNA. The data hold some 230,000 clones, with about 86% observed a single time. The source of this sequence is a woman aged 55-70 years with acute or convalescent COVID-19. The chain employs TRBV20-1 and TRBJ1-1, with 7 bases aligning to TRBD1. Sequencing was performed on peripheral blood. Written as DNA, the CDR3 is TGCAGTGCTACAGACAGGGCTGAAGCTTTCTTT. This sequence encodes CSATDRAEAFF.